These 14 T cell receptor beta chains share one sample of origin, sequenced in a study of identical twins (dated by TCRdb to 2015 to 2016). Library preparation employed 5' RACE. TCRdb lists the instrument as Illumina HiSeq 2000. TCRdb ran its own pipeline on the public reads, namely fastp trimming at Q25 and MiXCR clone calling, and kept in-frame beta chains. Under each unique CDR3 protein, matching rows form one entry showing the most common genes and DNA. The table for this sample lists fewer than 350,000 distinct CDR3 sequences; about 8% of them were counted only once. Clones ranked in the top ten supply roughly 2.1% of the sample. This same sample was also taken into another study, of yellow fever vaccine responses in identical twins.

Source material: memory (CD45RO+) T cells sorted from blood. The cell subset or site label corresponds to: CD45RO+ enriched T cells. The source is a woman between 18 and 30 years old in good health.

V and J are TRBV7-8 and TRBJ2-7; 11 nucleotides align to TRBD2. Germline loops: CDR1 SGHVS, CDR2 FQNEAQ. There are 19 residues in the CDR3. The trim removed 3 bases at V and 0 bases at J, leaving 13 bases unmatched. The CDR3 sequence is CASSFLPGLAAGSSYEQYF. CDR3 in DNA: TGTGCCAGCAGCTTTCTCCCGGGACTAGCGGCAGGAAGCTCCTACGAGCAGTACTTC.

The sample holds one count of this clonotype. A clone one base away is much larger, so this may be a read error. This rearrangement joins TRBV7-8 to TRBJ2-1; D remains ambiguous. CDR3 length: 12 amino acids. Germline CDR1 is SGHVS and CDR2 is FQNEAQ. The CDR3 DNA reads TGTGCCACCAGCTCGGACCGCAAGGCGCAGTTCTTC. Protein: CATSSDRKAQFF.

The chain uses TRBV11-1 and TRBJ1-6; D possibly corresponds to TRBD1 (6 bases). The V end lost 5 bases, the J end lost 6 bases, and 11 bases lay between the germline ends. Germline-derived CDR1 and CDR2 are SGHAT and FQDESV (reference sequence). The CDR3 has 14 residues. Here the CDR3 DNA reads TGTGCCAGCAGCGCTAGGACAGCTAATTCACCCCTCCACTTT. It translates to CASSARTANSPLHF.

V usage is TRBV6-1 and J usage is TRBJ2-7; the D is unclear. V shed 0 bases and J shed 6 bases, with 9 bases lying between them. This CDR3 is built from 13 residues. CDR1 and CDR2 (germline): MNHNS, SASEGT. For the CDR3, the DNA is TGTGCCAGCAGTGAAGCGCTTCGGGTCGAGCAGTACTTC. Translating gives CASSEALRVEQYF.

This clonotype has more than one count but fewer than ten. V is TRBV6-1 and J is TRBJ2-4; D call uncertain. Germline V gene sequence: CDR1 MNHNS, CDR2 SASEGT. Trimming removed 11 bases from V and 4 bases from J, with 18 bases in between. The CDR3 extends over 14 amino acids. The CDR3 loop reads CASTPGTAKNIQYF. As DNA, the CDR3 is TGTGCCTCCACCCCCGGAACGGCTAAAAACATTCAGTACTTC.

This clonotype was seen many times. In nucleotides, the CDR3 is TGCGCCAGCAGCTTCGAGCGGACAGGGGGCTTAGTTGTCACTGAAGCTTTCTTT. Its translation: CASSFERTGGLVVTEAFF. The chain is built from TRBV5-1 and TRBJ1-1; 11 nucleotides agree with TRBD1. Germline values: CDR1 SGHRS, CDR2 YFSETQ. This CDR3 spans 18 amino acids. J was trimmed by 4 bases and V by 2 bases; bases with no gene match: 13.

V gene TRBV5-1 combines with J gene TRBJ2-5; 7 nucleotides match TRBD2. Germline V gene lookup returns CDR1 SGHRS and CDR2 YFSETQ. V lost 3 bases to trimming and J lost 5 bases; unmatched junction nucleotides: 10. This CDR3 region has 15 residues. The CDR3 spells CASSSSGTNEETQYF. The CDR3 coding sequence is TGCGCCAGCAGCTCCTCCGGGACTAACGAGGAGACCCAGTACTTC.

The CDR3, as DNA: TGTGCCAGCAGCCCGCGGGAGGATGGGTACGAGCAGTACTTC. Translation gives CASSPREDGYEQYF. This chain links TRBV3-1 with TRBJ2-7; 8 bases are a match to TRBD2. There are 14 residues in the CDR3. Looked up from germline, CDR1 is LGHDT and CDR2 is YNNKEL (reference sequence). After removal of 4 bases from V and 4 bases from J, the junction contained 6 bases not matched to a gene.

On this clonotype: This clone may be a read error of a much larger clone one base away. The chain uses TRBV27 and TRBJ2-2; the match to TRBD2 covers 9 bases. The ends lost 6 bases at V and 6 bases at J; junction bases unmatched: 11. The CDR3 is made up of 16 amino acids. Germline CDR1 and CDR2: MNHEY and SMNVEV (reference sequence). Here the CDR3 DNA reads TGTGCCAGCAGACGAGTAGCGGGAGAGGTGCCCGGGGAGCTGTTTTTT. This encodes CASRRVAGEVPGELFF.

The V gene is TRBV28, the J gene TRBJ1-2; perhaps TRBD1 as D (6 bases). CDR1 and CDR2 (germline): MDHEN, SYDVKM. Trimming cost V 3 bases and J 5 bases, with 10 bases left between them. The CDR3 is 13 residues long. The CDR3 nucleotides are TGTGCCAGCAGTTTGCAGGGGCAGTATGGCTACACCTTC. The encoded protein is CASSLQGQYGYTF.

The chain joins TRBV7-2 to TRBJ1-1, with D hard to call. CDR1 and CDR2 from the germline V gene are SGHTA and FQGNSA. The CDR3 is 15 residues long. V was clipped by 1 base and J by 3 bases, with 12 bases between them. CDR3 loop: CASSLVSQADTEAFF. CDR3 DNA sequence: TGTGCCAGCAGCTTAGTATCCCAGGCTGACACTGAAGCTTTCTTT.

The J gene is TRBJ2-4, the V gene TRBV7-2; TRBD2 is a possible D gene (6 bases). Trimming took 4 bases from V and 1 from J, leaving 17 bases between them. The CDR3 consists of 17 residues. Germline V gene sequence: CDR1 SGHTA, CDR2 FQGNSA. In DNA, the CDR3 is TGTGCCAGCAGCTCTCCGGGCTGGGGGGTGGCCAAAAACATTCAGTACTTC. Its translation: CASSSPGWGVAKNIQYF.

V is TRBV7-3 and J is TRBJ2-1; maybe TRBD1 (5 bases). V was cut by 5 bases and J by 3 bases, with 14 bases left in between. CDR1 and CDR2 from the germline V gene are SGHTA and FQGTGA. The CDR3 sequence is 15 residues long. CDR3 DNA sequence: TGTGCCAGCAGCCAAGGGGTAGCTCTCTACAATGAGCAGTTCTTC. This codes for CASSQGVALYNEQFF. The variable domain in full, with the rest retrieved from reference TRBV7-3 and TRBJ2-1, is GAGVSQTPSNKVTEKGKYVELRCDPISGHTALYWYRQSLGQGPEFLIYFQGTGAADDSGLPNDRFFAVRPEGSVSTLKIQRTERGDSAVYLCASSQGVALYNEQFFGPGTRLTVL.

This sequence joins TRBV11-3 and TRBJ2-2, with 8 bases lining up with TRBD1. From germline, CDR1 is SGHNT and CDR2 YENEEA. The CDR3 length is 17 residues. Trimming cost V 2 bases and J 5 bases; bases outside gene matches: 10. The CDR3 DNA reads as TGTGCCAGCAGCTTAAGGGCCGGACAGGGTGGGACCGGGGAGCTGTTTTTT. Translating gives CASSLRAGQGGTGELFF.